Following are 7 T cell receptor beta chains from one sample sequenced in a study of T cells after posttransplantation cyclophosphamide. TCRdb's copy holds only in-frame clones and misses some; the assay was immunoSEQ multiplex PCR. Altogether some 23,000 clones were found in the sample, and no singletons occur. A marrow graft followed busulfan-fludarabine conditioning, with cyclophosphamide on days +3 and +4. Specimen: PBMCs, collected after allogeneic stem cell transplant with posttransplant cyclophosphamide. The receptors stem from a young adult male patient who received an allogeneic stem cell transplant from a related donor, was CMV-positive, and had no GVHD. The graft donor may be the source of some T cells.

This clone was seen ten or more times. This chain joins TRBV28 and TRBJ1-2; D call uncertain. CDR1 is MDHEN, CDR2 SYDVKM, per germline. CDR3 length: 13 residues. The V end was cut by 3 bases, the J end by 6 bases, with 11 bases between. The CDR3 sequence: CASSFQQSDGYTF. CDR3 bases: TGTGCCAGCAGTTTTCAACAATCCGATGGCTACACCTTC.

At least ten counts were recorded for this clone. V and J are TRBV9 and TRBJ2-7; D is undetermined. Germline CDR1 is SGDLS and CDR2 is YYNGEE. V lost 2 bases and J 7 bases, leaving 13 bases between the germline ends. CDR3 length: 13 amino acids. The CDR3 protein is CASSVQEFTEQYF. In nucleotides, the CDR3 is TGTGCCAGCAGCGTGCAGGAATTCACGGAGCAGTACTTC.

This clone appeared many times. The rearrangement joins TRBV2 to TRBJ1-6; D may be TRBD1 (6 bases). This CDR3 has 15 amino acids. The V end was cut by 8 bases, the J end by 4 bases, with 15 bases between. Germline CDR1 reads SNHLY; CDR2 reads FYNNEI. CDR3 residues: CASRLGQNYNSPLHF. The CDR3 region has the DNA TGTGCCAGCCGCCTAGGACAGAATTATAATTCACCCCTCCACTTT. Using reference TRBV2 and TRBJ1-6 for the parts outside the CDR3, the full variable domain is EPEVTQTPSHQVTQMGQEVILRCVPISNHLYFYWYRQILGQKVEFLVSFYNNEISEKSEIFDDQFSVERPDGSNFTLKIRSTKLEDSAMYFCASRLGQNYNSPLHFGNGTRLTVT.

Only a few counts were recorded for this clone. The chain employs TRBV28 and TRBJ1-5; possibly TRBD1 for D (5 bases). CDR3 size: 14 residues. The germline V and J ends were trimmed by 1 base and 6 bases, with 10 bases remaining between them. CDR1 MDHEN and CDR2 SYDVKM come from the germline V gene. The CDR3 loop reads CASSLSGRTQPQHF. CDR3 in DNA: TGTGCCAGCAGTTTATCAGGGCGGACTCAGCCCCAGCATTTT.

This clone was seen ten or more times. This chain joins TRBV15 and TRBJ2-1, with 7 bases matching TRBD1. The CDR3 extends over 14 amino acids. Trimming took 4 bases from V and 4 from J; bases not matched to a gene: 4. Looked up from germline, CDR1 is LNHNV and CDR2 is YYDKDF (reference sequence). This CDR3 reads CATSMSRGYNEQFF. CDR3 coding DNA: TGTGCCACCAGCATGAGCAGGGGGTACAATGAGCAGTTCTTC.

This clone has at least ten counts. The CDR3 DNA follows: TGTGCCAGCAGTTTATATCCAGGGTTGAACACTGAAGCTTTCTTT. It codes for CASSLYPGLNTEAFF. The chain links TRBV27 to TRBJ1-1, with a weak D call TRBD1 (5 bases). V lost 1 base to trimming and J lost 0 bases, with 9 bases between them. Germline V gives CDR1 MNHEY, CDR2 SMNVEV (reference sequence). This CDR3 has 15 amino acids.

This clone was seen ten or more times. V gene TRBV4-3 combines with J gene TRBJ1-4; D might be TRBD1 (6 bases). The CDR3 extends over 18 amino acids. Trimming stripped 4 bases from V and 2 bases from J, with 20 bases between. CDR1 is LGHNA, CDR2 YSLEER, per germline. DNA of the CDR3: TGCGCCAGCAGCCCTGGGCCTGGGGGAAGGGGGACTAATGAAAAACTGTTTTTT. This translates into CASSPGPGGRGTNEKLFF.